Each of the 20 T cell receptor beta chains below was sequenced from the same sample in a study of CD8 T cells in ankylosing spondylitis. TCRdb re-called the 5' RACE reads with MiXCR, one entry per CDR3 protein. Here the sample spans roughly 130,000 distinct CDR3 sequences, over 6.5% being singletons. The material sequenced was blood, either unsorted or a sorted T cell fraction (not recorded which). These TCRs come from a male donor with ankylosing spondylitis or in good health (not recorded which).

The table lists this clonotype with many counts. V gene TRBV7-3 combines with J gene TRBJ1-1, with 7 bases matching TRBD1. V was clipped by 4 bases and J by 4 bases; unmatched bases: 6. Germline values: CDR1 SGHTA, CDR2 FQGTGA. The CDR3 spans 14 residues. The CDR3 DNA sequence: TGTGCCAGCAGCTCAACCTCAGGGGGCACTGAAGCTTTCTTT. It yields the protein CASSSTSGGTEAFF.

V is TRBV7-8 and J is TRBJ2-1; 9 bases are shared with TRBD1. The ends lost 2 bases at V and 4 bases at J; junction bases unmatched: 12. Looked up from germline, CDR1 is SGHVS and CDR2 is FQNEAQ. This CDR3 has 18 residues. For the CDR3, the DNA is TGTGCCAGCAGCTTATACCCGTCCGGGACAGGGCGATACAATGAGCAGTTCTTC. Protein product: CASSLYPSGTGRYNEQFF.

This clonotype has ten or more counts. The J gene is TRBJ1-2, the V gene TRBV5-1, with TRBD1 matching 9 bases. The junction had 9 bases not matched to a gene; V was cut back by 4 bases and J by 8 bases. CDR1 SGHRS and CDR2 YFSETQ come from the germline V gene. The CDR3 has 14 residues. The CDR3 is CASSPRDRDYGYTF. The CDR3 coding sequence is TGCGCCAGCAGCCCCCGGGACAGGGATTACGGCTACACCTTC.

This clonotype was seen at least ten times. The CDR3: CASSPGTSGKETQYF. CDR3 nucleotide sequence: TGTGCCAGCAGCCCGGGGACTAGCGGAAAAGAGACCCAGTACTTC. V gene TRBV4-2 combines with J gene TRBJ2-5; TRBD2 matches 11 bases. There are 15 residues in the CDR3. Germline loops: CDR1 LGHNA, CDR2 YNFKEQ. J was trimmed by 3 bases and V by 4 bases; bases with no gene match: 4.

This clonotype appeared many times. V gene TRBV29-1 combines with J gene TRBJ2-3; the D is unclear. Between the trimmed V and J ends, which lost 6 bases and 3 bases, there was a span of 13 bases. The CDR3 has 13 amino acids. Germline lookup yields CDR1 SQVTM and CDR2 ANQGSEA. The CDR3 nucleotides read TGCAGCGTAGATACCTCTAGTACAGATACGCAGTATTTT. It yields the protein CSVDTSSTDTQYF.

This clonotype showed up many times. V is TRBV4-2 and J is TRBJ1-2, with D tentatively TRBD1 (5 bases). Trimming shortened V by 5 bases and J by 8 bases, and 12 bases separated the two germline ends. Germline V gene sequence: CDR1 LGHNA, CDR2 YNFKEQ. This CDR3 contains 12 residues. DNA for the CDR3: TGTGCCAGCAGCGCACAGGTTGGAGGCTACACCTTC. Residues: CASSAQVGGYTF.

This clonotype was counted at least ten times. This chain connects TRBV7-2 to TRBJ1-5, with 7 bases matching TRBD1. Germline V gives CDR1 SGHTA, CDR2 FQGNSA. The CDR3 is made up of 13 amino acids. Germline trimming cut 6 bases from V and 10 bases from J; bases unmatched to any gene: 9. CDR3 DNA sequence: TGTGCCAGCAGTCGGGACAGCCTTTTTCCCCAGCATTTT. Translation: CASSRDSLFPQHF.

The sample holds many counts of this clonotype. The chain has TRBV5-1 and TRBJ2-1; 8 bases align to TRBD2. The CDR3 consists of 17 residues. V lost 0 bases and J lost 5; bases outside the gene matches: 10. Per the germline V gene, CDR1 is SGHRS and CDR2 is YFSETQ. CDR3 amino acids: CASSLGAGGRRNNEQFF. In nucleotides, the CDR3 is TGCGCCAGCAGCTTGGGTGCGGGGGGCCGGAGAAACAATGAGCAGTTCTTC.

At least ten counts were recorded for this clonotype. V gene TRBV12-3 or TRBV12-4 combines with J gene TRBJ2-5; D may be TRBD2 (5 bases). This CDR3 contains 14 residues. Trimming took 3 bases from V and 1 from J, leaving 9 bases between them. DNA for the CDR3: TGTGCCAGCAGTTTGACGGGAATCCAAGAGACCCAGTACTTC. Its translation is CASSLTGIQETQYF.

The chain carries TRBV5-1 and TRBJ2-1, with D possibly being TRBD1 or TRBD2 (5 bases each). V was pared by 4 bases and J by 8 bases, with 13 bases between. In germline, CDR1 is SGHRS, CDR2 YFSETQ. CDR3 length equals 13 residues. CDR3 coding DNA: TGCGCCAGCAGCGTGGGGGACCGTGATGAGCAGTTCTTC. The encoded protein is CASSVGDRDEQFF.

This clonotype showed up many times. The genes are TRBV12-3 or TRBV12-4 and TRBJ2-7, with TRBD1 matching 11 bases. Trimming cost V 4 bases and J 3 bases; bases outside gene matches: 8. The CDR3 runs to 16 residues. For the CDR3, the DNA is TGTGCCAGCAGTTCCTCGGACAGGGGGCAGGTCTACGAGCAGTACTTC. Translation gives CASSSSDRGQVYEQYF.

This clonotype was seen at least ten times. V is TRBV29-1 and J is TRBJ1-5; a possible D gene is TRBD1 (5 bases). The germline V gene has CDR1 SQVTM and CDR2 ANQGSEA. V lost 6 bases and J lost 0, with 12 bases in between. The CDR3 length is 14 residues. The CDR3 bases are TGCAGCGTGACTACAGGTTATAGCAATCAGCCCCAGCATTTT. Translated: CSVTTGYSNQPQHF. Based on the CDR3 plus reference TRBV29-1 and TRBJ1-5, the full variable domain is SAVISQKPSRDICQRGTSLTIQCQVDSQVTMMFWYRQQPGQSLTLIATANQGSEATYESGFVIDKFPISRPNLTFSTLTVSNMSPEDSSIYLCSVTTGYSNQPQHFGDGTRLSIL.

This clonotype was observed many times. J is TRBJ1-4 and V is TRBV18; D unresolved. The CDR3 is made up of 15 amino acids. Looked up from germline, CDR1 is KGHSH and CDR2 is LQKENI. Trimming removed 6 bases at V and 3 bases at J, with 14 bases between. Here the CDR3 reads CASSPRSESNEKLFF. DNA of the CDR3: TGTGCCAGCTCGCCCAGATCGGAATCTAATGAAAAACTGTTTTTT.

In this sample, this clonotype turned up many times. This chain links TRBV29-1 with TRBJ2-3; possible D gene TRBD2, 5 bases. The V end lost 4 bases, the J end lost 4 bases, and 9 bases lay between the germline ends. Germline V gene sequence: CDR1 SQVTM, CDR2 ANQGSEA. CDR3 length: 12 residues. The CDR3 protein is CSVGGEADTQYF. CDR3 DNA sequence: TGCAGCGTTGGGGGAGAGGCAGATACGCAGTATTTT.

This clonotype was counted at least ten times. The V and J genes are TRBV12-3 or TRBV12-4 and TRBJ2-4, with D maybe TRBD1 (6 bases). V was pared by 0 bases and J by 9 bases, with 15 bases between. The CDR3 runs to 15 residues. The CDR3 reads CASSLAGTTSSIQYF. The CDR3 DNA reads as TGTGCCAGCAGTTTAGCCGGGACAACGAGCTCCATTCAGTACTTC.

In this sample, this clonotype turned up many times. This sequence joins TRBV20-1 and TRBJ1-2; D might be TRBD1 (5 bases). Germline assignment: CDR1 DFQATT and CDR2 SNEGSKA (reference sequence). The CDR3 totals 14 residues. V lost 3 bases, J lost 7 bases, and 18 bases lay in between. This CDR3 reads CSASVQGRNVGYTF. The CDR3 nucleotides are TGCAGTGCTAGCGTTCAGGGAAGAAATGTTGGCTACACCTTC.

This clonotype showed up many times. The rearrangement joins TRBV5-5 to TRBJ1-5; D is uncertain. The CDR3 extends over 15 amino acids. Trimming cost V 1 base and J 6 bases, with 14 bases left between them. Germline assignment: CDR1 SGHKS and CDR2 YYEKEE (reference sequence). The CDR3 sequence: CASSLRFTDGQPQHF. CDR3 sequence (DNA): TGTGCCAGCAGCTTGAGGTTCACAGACGGTCAGCCCCAGCATTTT. The variable domain in full, with the rest retrieved from reference TRBV5-5 and TRBJ1-5, is DAGVTQSPTHLIKTRGQQVTLRCSPISGHKSVSWYQQVLGQGPQFIFQYYEKEERGRGNFPDRFSARQFPNYSSELNVNALLLGDSALYLCASSLRFTDGQPQHFGDGTRLSIL.

This clonotype has ten or more counts. The genes are TRBV19 and TRBJ2-1; 12 nucleotides line up with TRBD2. From germline, CDR1 is LNHDA and CDR2 SQIVND (reference sequence). This CDR3 has 14 amino acids. V lost 3 bases to trimming and J lost 6 bases; unmatched junction nucleotides: 0. CDR3 amino acids: CASSMGLAGNEQFF. The DNA of the CDR3 is TGTGCCAGTAGTATGGGACTAGCGGGCAATGAGCAGTTCTTC.

This clonotype was seen at least ten times. Here the CDR3 reads CASSPSGSPSSYNEQFF. The CDR3 region has the DNA TGTGCCAGCAGCCCCAGCGGGAGCCCAAGCTCCTACAATGAGCAGTTCTTC. V gene TRBV7-9 combines with J gene TRBJ2-1; 8 bases line up with TRBD2. The junction had 9 bases not matched to a gene; V was cut back by 5 bases and J by 0 bases. This CDR3 has 17 amino acids. Germline lookup yields CDR1 SEHNR and CDR2 FQNEAQ (reference sequence).

This clonotype was picked up many times. CDR3 residues: CASQYGTHSYEQYF. In DNA form, the CDR3 reads TGTGCCAGCCAATACGGGACTCACTCCTACGAGCAGTACTTC. V gene TRBV28 combines with J gene TRBJ2-7, with D maybe TRBD2 (6 bases). The V end lost 8 bases, the J end lost 0 bases, and 14 bases lay between the germline ends. The CDR3 contains 14 residues. CDR1 is MDHEN, CDR2 SYDVKM, per germline.